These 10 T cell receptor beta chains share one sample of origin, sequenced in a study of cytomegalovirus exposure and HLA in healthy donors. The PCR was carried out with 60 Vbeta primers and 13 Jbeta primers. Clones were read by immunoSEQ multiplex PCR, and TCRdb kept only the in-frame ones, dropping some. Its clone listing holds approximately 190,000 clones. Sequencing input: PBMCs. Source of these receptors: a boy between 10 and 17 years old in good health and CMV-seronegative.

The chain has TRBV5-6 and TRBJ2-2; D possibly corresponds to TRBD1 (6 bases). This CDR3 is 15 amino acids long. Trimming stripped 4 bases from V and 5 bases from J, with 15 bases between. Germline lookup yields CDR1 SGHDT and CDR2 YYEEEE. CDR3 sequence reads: CASSPPVRGTGELFF. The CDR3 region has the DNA TGTGCCAGCAGCCCCCCGGTCAGGGGAACCGGGGAGCTGTTTTTT.

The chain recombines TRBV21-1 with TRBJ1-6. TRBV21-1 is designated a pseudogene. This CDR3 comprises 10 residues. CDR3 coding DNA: TGTGCCAGCAGCGAGTCACCCCTCCACTTT. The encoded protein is CASSESPLHF.

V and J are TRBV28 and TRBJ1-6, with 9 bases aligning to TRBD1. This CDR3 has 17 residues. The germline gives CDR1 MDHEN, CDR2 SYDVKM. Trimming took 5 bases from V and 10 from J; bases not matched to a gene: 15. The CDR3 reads CASSRIFRDREDSPLHF. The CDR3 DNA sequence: TGTGCCAGCAGTCGAATATTCCGGGACAGGGAAGACTCACCCCTCCACTTT.

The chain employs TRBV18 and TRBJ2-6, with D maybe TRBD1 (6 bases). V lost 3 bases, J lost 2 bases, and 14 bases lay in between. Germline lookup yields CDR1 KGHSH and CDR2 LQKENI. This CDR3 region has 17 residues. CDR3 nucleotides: TGTGCCAGCTCACCGCAGGGGCACTCGCCTGGGGCCAACGTCCTGACTTTC. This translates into CASSPQGHSPGANVLTF.

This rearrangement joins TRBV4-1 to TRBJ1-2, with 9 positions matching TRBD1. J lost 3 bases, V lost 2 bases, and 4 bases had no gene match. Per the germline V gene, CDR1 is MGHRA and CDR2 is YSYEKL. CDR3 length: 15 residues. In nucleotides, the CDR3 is TGCGCCAGCAGCCAATTTCGGACAGGGGACTATGGCTACACCTTC. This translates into CASSQFRTGDYGYTF.

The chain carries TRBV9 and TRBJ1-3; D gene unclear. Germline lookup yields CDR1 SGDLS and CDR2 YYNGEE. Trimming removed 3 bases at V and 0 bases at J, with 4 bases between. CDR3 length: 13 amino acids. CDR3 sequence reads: CASSADSGNTIYF. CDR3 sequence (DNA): TGTGCCAGCAGCGCAGACTCTGGAAACACCATATATTTT.

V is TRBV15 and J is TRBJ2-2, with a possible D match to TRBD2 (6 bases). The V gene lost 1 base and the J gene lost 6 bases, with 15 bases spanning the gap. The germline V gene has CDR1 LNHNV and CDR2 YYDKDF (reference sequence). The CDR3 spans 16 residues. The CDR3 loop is CATSRVGGNIAGELFF. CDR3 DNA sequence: TGTGCCACCAGCAGAGTGGGGGGAAATATCGCCGGGGAGCTGTTTTTT.

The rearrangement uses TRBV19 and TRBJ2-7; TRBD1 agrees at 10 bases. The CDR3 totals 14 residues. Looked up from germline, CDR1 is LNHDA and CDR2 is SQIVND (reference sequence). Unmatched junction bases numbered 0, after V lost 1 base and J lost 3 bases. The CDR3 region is CASSIGTGGYEQYF. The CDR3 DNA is TGTGCCAGTAGTATAGGGACAGGGGGCTACGAGCAGTACTTC.

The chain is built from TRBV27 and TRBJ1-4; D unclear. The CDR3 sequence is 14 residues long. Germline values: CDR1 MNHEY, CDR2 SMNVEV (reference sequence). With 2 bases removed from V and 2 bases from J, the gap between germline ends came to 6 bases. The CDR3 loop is CASSLPGTNEKLFF. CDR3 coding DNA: TGTGCCAGCAGTTTACCCGGGACTAATGAAAAACTGTTTTTT.

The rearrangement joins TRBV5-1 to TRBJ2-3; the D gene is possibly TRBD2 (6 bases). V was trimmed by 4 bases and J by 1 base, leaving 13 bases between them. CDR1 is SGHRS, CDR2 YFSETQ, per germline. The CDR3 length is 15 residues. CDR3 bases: TGCGCCAGCAGCGGCGGACTATATGGCACAGATACGCAGTATTTT. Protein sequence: CASSGGLYGTDTQYF. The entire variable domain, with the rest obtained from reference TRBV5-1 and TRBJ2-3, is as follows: KAGVTQTPRYLIKTRGQQVTLSCSPISGHRSVSWYQQTPGQGLQFLFEYFSETQRNKGNFPGRFSGRQFSNSRSEMNVSTLELGDSALYLCASSGGLYGTDTQYFGPGTRLTVL.